These 12 T cell receptor beta chains were sequenced from one sample in a study of blood T cell repertoires in COVID-19 (dated by TCRdb to the early 2020s). Preparation of the library involved the immunoSEQ multiplex PCR assay. TCRdb took over this immuneACCESS table, retaining in-frame rearrangements with V and J assigned. Such tables are incomplete; in checked studies, under half of the missing clones stem from an unresolved V gene, and the remainder is unexplained. This sample comprises over 150,000 clones, roughly 86% of them detected only once. Clones ranked in the top ten supply less than 3.5% of the sample. Sequences were obtained from peripheral blood. The receptors stem from a woman over 75 with COVID-19, enrolled during active disease.

J is TRBJ2-2 and V is TRBV3-1 (or the pseudogene TRBV3-2), with 10 bases aligning to TRBD2. Germline trimming cut 2 bases from V and 2 bases from J; bases unmatched to any gene: 11. CDR3 length equals 19 residues. CDR1 is LGHDT and CDR2 is YNNKEL in the germline V gene (reference sequence). The CDR3 DNA reads TGTGCCAGCAGCCAACCGGGACTAGCGAGCCGATTAAACACCGGGGAGCTGTTTTTT. It translates to CASSQPGLASRLNTGELFF.

The rearrangement joins TRBV13 to TRBJ2-6; possibly TRBD2 for D (5 bases). The CDR3 has 17 residues. V lost 5 bases, J lost 0 bases, and 14 bases lay in between. Germline V gene lookup returns CDR1 PRHDT and CDR2 FYEKMQ (reference sequence). The chain's CDR3 is CASSAPDLSSGANVLTF. The DNA for the CDR3 is TGTGCCAGCAGCGCCCCGGACTTGAGCTCTGGGGCCAACGTCCTGACTTTC. The variable domain in full, completed from reference TRBV13 and TRBJ2-6, reads AAGVIQSPRHLIKEKRETATLKCYPIPRHDTVYWYQQGPGQDPQFLISFYEKMQSDKGSIPDRFSAQQFSDYHSELNMSSLELGDSALYFCASSAPDLSSGANVLTFGAGSRLTVL.

V usage is TRBV5-1 and J usage is TRBJ2-5, with 8 bases identical to TRBD1. Germline CDR1 reads SGHRS; CDR2 reads YFSETQ. Losses at the gene ends were 0 bases for V and 3 bases for J; bases not matched to a gene: 7. The CDR3 spans 16 residues. The CDR3 is CASSLGTGSSKETQYF. CDR3 nucleotide sequence: TGCGCCAGCAGCTTGGGGACAGGGTCATCCAAAGAGACCCAGTACTTC. Full variable domain (outside the CDR3, taken from reference TRBV5-1 and TRBJ2-5): KAGVTQTPRYLIKTRGQQVTLSCSPISGHRSVSWYQQTPGQGLQFLFEYFSETQRNKGNFPGRFSGRQFSNSRSEMNVSTLELGDSALYLCASSLGTGSSKETQYFGPGTRLLVL.

This chain joins TRBV7-8 and TRBJ1-1; 8 bases are shared with TRBD1. Unmatched junction bases numbered 7, after V lost 4 bases and J lost 0 bases. The germline CDR1 and CDR2 sequences are SGHVS and FQNEAQ. This CDR3 is 16 amino acids long. The CDR3 coding sequence is TGTGCCAGCAGCTCTCGGACAGGGAGGTTGAACACTGAAGCTTTCTTT. Protein product: CASSSRTGRLNTEAFF.

The rearrangement links TRBV29-1 to TRBJ2-2; 12 bases line up with TRBD2. Germline V gene data show CDR1 as SQVTM and CDR2 as ANQGSEA. V lost 6 bases to trimming and J lost 4 bases; unmatched junction nucleotides: 9. CDR3 length: 16 amino acids. The CDR3, as DNA: TGCAGCGTGCCCAAGACTAGCGGGAGAGTCACCGGGGAGCTGTTTTTT. Its protein is CSVPKTSGRVTGELFF.

This clone was counted a few times. V usage is TRBV7-2 and J usage is TRBJ2-5; 11 nucleotides match TRBD2. In germline, CDR1 is SGHTA, CDR2 FQGNSA. V lost 5 bases, J lost 1 base, and 3 bases stayed unmatched. There are 15 residues in the CDR3. CDR3 protein: CASSTGLAAQETQYF. Here the CDR3 DNA reads TGTGCCAGCAGCACGGGACTAGCGGCCCAAGAGACCCAGTACTTC.

The chain links TRBV5-4 to TRBJ2-3; TRBD1 aligns across 8 bases. V shed 4 bases, J shed 0 bases, and the junction held 4 bases outside the gene matches. The CDR3 loop spans 15 amino acids. Germline V CDR1 and CDR2: SGHNT, YYREEE (reference sequence). The CDR3 DNA is TGTGCCAGCAGCGTCCCAGGGGGCAGCACAGATACGCAGTATTTT. Protein: CASSVPGGSTDTQYF.

The chain recombines TRBV27 with TRBJ2-4; D is ambiguous. Deletions cut 5 bases from V and 0 bases from J, with 11 bases between. This CDR3 spans 15 amino acids. Germline V lookup: CDR1 MNHEY, CDR2 SMNVEV (reference sequence). The CDR3 coding sequence is TGTGCCAGCAGTAGCTCGAATCTAGCCAAAAACATTCAGTACTTC. This encodes CASSSSNLAKNIQYF.

J is TRBJ1-5 and V is TRBV7-8; 7 positions match TRBD1. Germline CDR1 is SGHVS and CDR2 is FQNEAQ. This CDR3 contains 16 residues. V lost 1 base to trimming and J lost 0 bases; unmatched junction nucleotides: 3. Here the CDR3 DNA reads TGTGCCAGCAGCTTAGGCAGGGGGAATAGCAATCAGCCCCAGCATTTT. It codes for CASSLGRGNSNQPQHF.

The chain has TRBV11-2 and TRBJ2-3; TRBD1 matches 7 bases. After removal of 3 bases from V and 5 bases from J, the junction contained 11 bases not matched to a gene. This CDR3 region has 16 residues. CDR1 SGHAT and CDR2 FQNNGV come from the germline V gene. The CDR3 sequence: CASSFFTGTVGDTQYF. CDR3 coding DNA: TGTGCCAGCAGCTTCTTCACCGGGACAGTGGGAGATACGCAGTATTTT.

This sequence joins TRBV4-3 and TRBJ1-2; perhaps TRBD1 as D (5 bases). Germline CDR1 is LGHNA and CDR2 is YSLEER. Trimming cost V 0 bases and J 4 bases, with 15 bases left between them. This CDR3 has 16 residues. The CDR3 DNA reads TGCGCCAGCAGCCAAGATAAGGCTGGACACTTCTATGGCTACACCTTC. It is translated as CASSQDKAGHFYGYTF.

The chain uses TRBV5-1 and TRBJ2-1; 9 bases are shared with TRBD2. The trim removed 4 bases at V and 6 bases at J, leaving 8 bases unmatched. This CDR3 contains 15 residues. Germline V gene sequence: CDR1 SGHRS, CDR2 YFSETQ. CDR3 amino acids: CASSLISGSFNEQFF. CDR3 nucleotide sequence: TGCGCCAGCAGCCTGATTAGCGGGAGTTTCAATGAGCAGTTCTTC.